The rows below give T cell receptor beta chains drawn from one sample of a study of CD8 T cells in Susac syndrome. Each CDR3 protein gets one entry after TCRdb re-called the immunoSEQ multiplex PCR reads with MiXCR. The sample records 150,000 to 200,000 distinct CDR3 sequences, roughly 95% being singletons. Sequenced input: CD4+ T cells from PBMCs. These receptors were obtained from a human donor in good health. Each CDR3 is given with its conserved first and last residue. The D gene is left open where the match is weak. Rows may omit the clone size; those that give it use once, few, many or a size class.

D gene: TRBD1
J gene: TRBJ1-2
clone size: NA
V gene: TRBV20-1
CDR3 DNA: TGCAGTGCTAGAGACCCCCCCGACAGGGGAGGTGGTGGCTACACCTTC
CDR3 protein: CSARDPPDRGGGGYTF

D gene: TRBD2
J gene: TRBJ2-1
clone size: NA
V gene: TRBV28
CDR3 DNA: TGTGCCAGCAGTATACCGGGACTAGCTCTAGGGAATGAGCAGTTCTTC
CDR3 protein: CASSIPGLALGNEQFF

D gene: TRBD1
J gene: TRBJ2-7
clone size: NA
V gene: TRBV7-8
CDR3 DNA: TGTGCCAGCAGCCGGGGGACAGGGATCTCCTACGAGCAGTACTTC
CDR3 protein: CASSRGTGISYEQYF

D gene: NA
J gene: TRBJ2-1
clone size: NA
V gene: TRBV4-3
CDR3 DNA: TGCGCCAGCAGCCACCTACATAGCGGTCTTTCCTACAATGAGCAGTTCTTC
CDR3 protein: CASSHLHSGLSYNEQFF

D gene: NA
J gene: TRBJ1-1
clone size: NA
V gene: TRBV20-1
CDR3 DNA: TGCAGTGCCCCCCGGACAGTTCAGGTGAACACTGAAGCTTTCTTT
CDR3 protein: CSAPRTVQVNTEAFF

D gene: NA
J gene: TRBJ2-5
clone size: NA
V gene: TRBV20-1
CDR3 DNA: TGCAGTGCTAGCCGGGGCCCAGGGGCAGAGACCCAGTACTTC
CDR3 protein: CSASRGPGAETQYF

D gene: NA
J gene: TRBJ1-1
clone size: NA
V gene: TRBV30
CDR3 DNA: TGTGCCTGGAGGACGGGGTGGAACACTGAAGCTTTCTTT
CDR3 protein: CAWRTGWNTEAFF

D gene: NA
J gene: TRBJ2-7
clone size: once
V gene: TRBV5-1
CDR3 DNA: TGCGCCAGCAGCTTGGACAGGCTGGGGAACGAGCAGTACTTC
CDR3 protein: CASSLDRLGNEQYF

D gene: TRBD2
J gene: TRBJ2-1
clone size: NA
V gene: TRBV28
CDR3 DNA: TGTGCCAGCAGTCAGCTAGCGGGATCAGACAATGAGCAGTTCTTC
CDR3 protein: CASSQLAGSDNEQFF

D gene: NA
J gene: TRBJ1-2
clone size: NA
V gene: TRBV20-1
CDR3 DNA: TGCAGTGCTAGAGATGCGAGGGGGGGCGGCTACACCTTC
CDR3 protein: CSARDARGGGYTF

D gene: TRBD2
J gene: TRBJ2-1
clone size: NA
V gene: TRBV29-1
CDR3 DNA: TGCAGCGCTGACTCGACTAGCGGTTACAATGAGCAGTTCTTC
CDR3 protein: CSADSTSGYNEQFF

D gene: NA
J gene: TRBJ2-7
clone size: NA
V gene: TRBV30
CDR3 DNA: TGTGCCTGGAGTGAACAGACCTACGAGCAGTACTTC
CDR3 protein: CAWSEQTYEQYF

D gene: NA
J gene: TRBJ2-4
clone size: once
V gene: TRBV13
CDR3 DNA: TGTGCCAGCAGCCGTCAGTGGCGGGACTTAGCCAAAAACATTCAGTACTTC
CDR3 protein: CASSRQWRDLAKNIQYF

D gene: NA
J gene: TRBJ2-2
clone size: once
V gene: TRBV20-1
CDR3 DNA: TGCAGTGCTAGAGATTCAGGGCAGACCGGGGAGCTGTTTTTT
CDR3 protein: CSARDSGQTGELFF